These 18 T cell receptor beta chains came from one sample sequenced in a study of tumor-infiltrating lymphocytes in localized non-small cell lung cancer (dated by TCRdb to about 2021). The library relied on the immunoSEQ multiplex PCR assay. This is the immuneACCESS table as TCRdb keeps it, with only in-frame sequences that have V and J called. A part of the clones is gone; compared with another copy, unresolved V genes explain less than half, and the rest is unexplained. For this sample the table gives 13,000 to 15,000 clones, of which around 70% were detected only once. The top ten constitute approximately 20% of the sample. The sample comprised uninvolved lung tissue not adjacent to the tumor. The receptors stem from a human donor with non-small cell lung cancer.

The V gene is TRBV27, the J gene TRBJ2-7; maybe TRBD1 (6 bases). Looked up from germline, CDR1 is MNHEY and CDR2 is SMNVEV (reference sequence). CDR3 length equals 12 residues. V was shortened by 5 bases and J by 5 bases, with 10 bases between the two germline ends. Written as DNA, the CDR3 is TGTGCCAGCAGTAACTACAGGGACGAGCAGTACTTC. The encoded protein is CASSNYRDEQYF.

The V and J genes are TRBV11-1 and TRBJ2-7; tentatively, D is TRBD1 or TRBD2 (5 bases each). The CDR3 spans 15 residues. Germline-derived CDR1 and CDR2 are SGHAT and FQDESV (reference sequence). Trimming removed 6 bases from V and 6 bases from J, with 21 bases in between. The chain's CDR3 is CASRRDGGRDREQYF. DNA for the CDR3: TGTGCCAGCAGGAGGGATGGGGGAAGGGACCGCGAGCAGTACTTC.

This clone was detected only once. The junction departs from the called germline gene at one end, perhaps through a read error. This chain uses TRBV5-1 with TRBJ2-7, with D possibly TRBD1 on 5 matching bases. CDR1 and CDR2 from the germline V gene are SGHRS and YFSETQ. The CDR3 covers 14 residues. CDR3 in DNA: TGTGCCAGCAGCTTGGCCGAACAGGAGTACGAGCAGTACTTC. As protein: CASSLAEQEYEQYF.

The chain combines TRBV7-8 with TRBJ1-3; a weak D match, TRBD1 (5 bases). This CDR3 has 16 amino acids. V shed 0 bases and J shed 0 bases, with 9 bases lying between them. Per germline, CDR1 SGHVS and CDR2 FQNEAQ. CDR3 region: CASSLAQGGSGNTIYF. CDR3 bases: TGTGCCAGCAGCTTAGCGCAGGGTGGCTCTGGAAACACCATATATTTT. Complete variable domain (other parts from reference TRBV7-8 and TRBJ1-3): GAGVSQSPRYKVAKRGQDVALRCDPISGHVSLFWYQQALGQGPEFLTYFQNEAQLDKSGLPSDRFFAERPEGSVSTLKIQRTQQEDSAVYLCASSLAQGGSGNTIYFGEGSWLTVV.

The chain has TRBV19 and TRBJ2-5, with 9 bases identical to TRBD1. CDR1 LNHDA and CDR2 SQIVND come from the germline V gene (reference sequence). With V trimmed by 5 bases and J by 1 base, 8 bases remained unmatched. CDR3 length equals 16 residues. The CDR3 sequence is CASSARTGAVQETQYF. The CDR3 DNA follows: TGTGCCAGTAGTGCCCGGACAGGGGCCGTCCAAGAGACCCAGTACTTC.

The chain is built from TRBV5-1 and TRBJ2-7; 7 positions match TRBD2. V was pared by 1 base and J by 5 bases, with 6 bases of the junction left unmatched. Germline CDR1 reads SGHRS; CDR2 reads YFSETQ. There are 14 residues in the CDR3. CDR3 amino acids: CASSLRRERDEQYF. The CDR3 DNA sequence: TGCGCCAGCAGCTTGCGGCGGGAGAGAGACGAGCAGTACTTC.

This chain links TRBV5-1 with TRBJ2-7, with TRBD2 as a possible D gene (6 bases). Trimming left V 2 bases short and J 6 bases short, with 18 bases between. The CDR3 contains 15 residues. Germline assignment: CDR1 SGHRS and CDR2 YFSETQ. The CDR3 sequence: CASSLTTGSGAEQYF. As DNA, the CDR3 is TGCGCCAGCAGCTTAACTACCGGGAGTGGAGCCGAGCAGTACTTC.

The chain combines TRBV19 with TRBJ2-6, with D unclear. The germline gives CDR1 LNHDA, CDR2 SQIVND (reference sequence). V was cut by 3 bases and J by 1 base, with 7 bases left in between. This CDR3 region has 15 residues. The CDR3 here is CASSIPRSGANVLTF. The CDR3, as DNA: TGTGCCAGTAGTATTCCCAGGTCTGGGGCCAACGTCCTGACTTTC. The whole variable domain, filled in from reference TRBV19 and TRBJ2-6, reads DGGITQSPKYLFRKEGQNVTLSCEQNLNHDAMYWYRQDPGQGLRLIYYSQIVNDFQKGDIAEGYSVSREKKESFPLTVTSAQKNPTAFYLCASSIPRSGANVLTFGAGSRLTVL.

The V call is TRBV25-1, the J call TRBJ2-3; 8 nucleotides line up with TRBD2. The germline V gene has CDR1 MGHDK and CDR2 SYGVNS. V was pared by 1 base and J by 1 base, with 4 bases of the junction left unmatched. There are 16 residues in the CDR3. The CDR3 here is CASSESRAGGTDTQYF. The CDR3 DNA reads TGTGCCAGCAGTGAATCTCGAGCGGGGGGCACAGATACGCAGTATTTT.

The chain uses TRBV27 and TRBJ1-2; D perhaps matches TRBD1 (5 bases). This CDR3 region has 15 residues. The germline V gene encodes CDR1 MNHEY and CDR2 SMNVEV (reference sequence). Trimming took off 2 bases at V and 1 base at J, with 11 bases between the two ends. This chain's CDR3 is CASSLAPTVNYGYTF. In DNA form, the CDR3 reads TGTGCCAGCAGTTTAGCCCCGACAGTTAACTATGGCTACACCTTC.

V is TRBV27 and J is TRBJ2-7, with 7 bases aligning to TRBD1. Germline V gene lookup returns CDR1 MNHEY and CDR2 SMNVEV (reference sequence). V dropped 8 bases and J dropped 0; count of bases not matched to a gene: 16. This CDR3 is built from 17 residues. DNA for the CDR3: TGTGCCAGCCGGGCCGGGACAGCCGCCAATCCCTCCTACGAGCAGTACTTC. This gives the protein CASRAGTAANPSYEQYF.

The J gene is TRBJ2-2, the V gene TRBV6-5; TRBD2 matches at 7 bases. In germline, CDR1 is MNHEY, CDR2 SVGAGI. The V gene end was trimmed by 10 bases and the J gene end by 7 bases; junction bases not matched to a gene: 6. The CDR3 sequence is 12 residues long. CDR3 loop: CATWEGIGELFF. In DNA form, the CDR3 reads TGTGCCACCTGGGAGGGTATCGGGGAGCTGTTTTTT.

This chain uses TRBV7-9 with TRBJ2-5, with 8 positions matching TRBD2. The germline gives CDR1 SEHNR, CDR2 FQNEAQ (reference sequence). J was trimmed by 2 bases and V by 1 base; bases with no gene match: 3. The CDR3 has 15 amino acids. CDR3 protein: CASSLDGTSQETQYF. The DNA of the CDR3 is TGTGCCAGCAGCTTAGATGGGACTAGTCAAGAGACCCAGTACTTC.

This clone was seen a handful of times. The V call is TRBV28, the J call TRBJ1-5; 7 bases map to TRBD1. The CDR3 contains 18 residues. V lost 4 bases, J lost 2 bases, and 14 bases stayed unmatched. CDR1 and CDR2 from the germline V gene are MDHEN and SYDVKM. CDR3 loop: CASSSLTLTGFGNQPQHF. The CDR3 DNA reads TGTGCCAGCAGTTCCCTGACCCTGACAGGGTTTGGCAATCAGCCCCAGCATTTT.

This chain links TRBV28 with TRBJ1-1, with TRBD1 as a possible D gene (5 bases). Per germline, CDR1 MDHEN and CDR2 SYDVKM. The CDR3 loop spans 14 amino acids. V was trimmed by 3 bases and J by 2 bases, leaving 10 bases between them. The DNA of the CDR3 is TGTGCCAGCAGTTTGGGGGATACTAACACTGAAGCTTTCTTT. Its translation is CASSLGDTNTEAFF.

V gene TRBV11-3 combines with J gene TRBJ2-3, with TRBD1 matching over 9 bases. Germline V gene data show CDR1 as SGHNT and CDR2 as YENEEA. The junction had 15 bases not matched to a gene; V was cut back by 8 bases and J by 6 bases. This CDR3 contains 16 residues. CDR3: CASGTGTGTLGDTQYF. The CDR3 coding sequence is TGTGCCAGCGGAACCGGGACAGGGACCCTTGGGGATACGCAGTATTTT.

The chain uses TRBV11-3 and TRBJ2-6; 9 nucleotides align to TRBD1. V gave up 6 bases and J gave up 0 bases; unmatched junction bases: 6. The CDR3 has 17 residues. Germline V lookup: CDR1 SGHNT, CDR2 YENEEA. The CDR3 bases are TGTGCCAGCAGTCCCGGGACAGGGATCTCTGGGGCCAACGTCCTGACTTTC. Its translation is CASSPGTGISGANVLTF. Filled out from reference TRBV11-3 and TRBJ2-6, the complete variable domain reads EAGVVQSPRYKIIEKKQPVAFWCNPISGHNTLYWYLQNLGQGPELLIRYENEEAVDDSQLPKDRFSAERLKGVDSTLKIQPAELGDSAVYLCASSPGTGISGANVLTFGAGSRLTVL.

CDR3 sequence reads: CASSPNRGNQPQHF. In DNA, the CDR3 is TGTGCCAGCAGCCCTAACAGGGGCAATCAGCCCCAGCATTTT. V is TRBV7-2 and J is TRBJ1-5, with D perhaps matching TRBD1 (6 bases). V lost 5 bases to trimming and J lost 2 bases, with 10 bases between them. Germline V gene data show CDR1 as SGHTA and CDR2 as FQGNSA. The CDR3 totals 14 residues.